Each of the 8 T cell receptor beta chains below was sequenced from the same sample in a study of OX40 agonist ivuxolimab in advanced cancers. TCRdb's copy holds only in-frame clones and misses some; the assay was immunoSEQ multiplex PCR. The sample lists about 70,000 clones; about 82% were seen once. This sample comprised CD4+ or CD8+ T cells sorted from blood, obtained in a trial of the OX40 agonist ivuxolimab. The receptor set was obtained from an adult with an advanced solid tumor such as melanoma, head and neck, liver or kidney cancer.

The chain is built from TRBV25-1 and TRBJ1-6; D might be TRBD1 (5 bases). This CDR3 region has 15 residues. Germline V gene data show CDR1 as MGHDK and CDR2 as SYGVNS. Deletions cut 4 bases from V and 7 bases from J, with 14 bases between. CDR3 coding DNA: TGTGCCAGCAGTGGAAAGGGCGGGGGAAATTCACCCCTCCACTTT. This encodes CASSGKGGGNSPLHF.

The chain couples TRBV5-1 to TRBJ2-1; TRBD2 matches at 7 bases. The V gene end was trimmed by 0 bases and the J gene end by 0 bases; junction bases not matched to a gene: 6. This CDR3 is built from 17 residues. CDR1 is SGHRS, CDR2 YFSETQ, per germline. CDR3 DNA sequence: TGCGCCAGCAGCTTGGGGGGAGGGGCCGACTCCTACAATGAGCAGTTCTTC. Protein: CASSLGGGADSYNEQFF.

The chain carries TRBV5-4 and TRBJ2-3; tentative D call: TRBD2 (7 bases). The CDR3 length is 14 residues. The V and J ends lost 2 bases and 4 bases respectively, with 11 bases between them. Germline V gene sequence: CDR1 SGHNT, CDR2 YYREEE (reference sequence). CDR3 sequence: CASSLGGGPDTQYF. The CDR3 DNA reads as TGTGCCAGCAGCTTAGGGGGAGGGCCAGATACGCAGTATTTT.

The rearrangement links TRBV19 to TRBJ2-1, with 12 bases that match TRBD2. In germline, CDR1 is LNHDA, CDR2 SQIVND (reference sequence). This CDR3 spans 15 amino acids. J gave up 4 bases and V 4 bases, and 2 bases lay outside the gene matches. For the CDR3, the DNA is TGTGCCAGTAGTAGACTAGCGGGGGCTTACAATGAGCAGTTCTTC. Translated, it gives CASSRLAGAYNEQFF.

This chain links TRBV5-1 with TRBJ2-3; 8 bases align to TRBD2. J gave up 4 bases and V 1 base, and 5 bases lay outside the gene matches. Germline lookup yields CDR1 SGHRS and CDR2 YFSETQ. This CDR3 spans 15 amino acids. The CDR3 here is CASSLLAGSPDTQYF. The CDR3 bases are TGCGCCAGCAGCTTGTTAGCGGGGAGCCCAGATACGCAGTATTTT.

The chain carries TRBV11-2 and TRBJ1-2; possible D gene TRBD1, 6 bases. Per germline, CDR1 SGHAT and CDR2 FQNNGV. This CDR3 region has 14 residues. The V gene lost 2 bases and the J gene lost 2 bases, with 9 bases spanning the gap. The CDR3, as DNA: TGTGCCAGCAGCTTACCGGGACAAAACTATGGCTACACCTTC. This translates into CASSLPGQNYGYTF.

This clone showed up just once. The rearrangement links TRBV5-1 to TRBJ2-7, with TRBD1 matching over 9 bases. The V segment lost 4 bases and the J segment 1 base; nucleotides outside the gene matches: 6. The CDR3 has 15 amino acids. In germline, CDR1 is SGHRS, CDR2 YFSETQ. The CDR3 coding sequence is TGCGCCAGCAGCCTGATGGGACAGGGATCCTACGAGCAGTACTTC. Protein sequence: CASSLMGQGSYEQYF.

This sequence joins TRBV25-1 and TRBJ2-3; 13 nucleotides match TRBD2. The CDR3 extends over 15 amino acids. From germline, CDR1 is MGHDK and CDR2 SYGVNS. The V gene end was trimmed by 4 bases and the J gene end by 4 bases; junction bases not matched to a gene: 2. The CDR3: CASSATSGGADTQYF. DNA of the CDR3: TGTGCCAGCAGTGCAACTAGCGGGGGGGCAGATACGCAGTATTTT.